This T cell receptor beta chain originates from a study of blood T cells in healthy people across ages (dated by TCRdb to the mid-2010s). General notes on the study: In model experiments, roughly one uniquely barcoded TCR beta cDNA molecule per two T cells was captured by template switching. To track age-related changes in TCR beta repertoire diversity, the study relied on deep sequencing normalized with unique cDNA molecular identifiers. Four age groups were formed from the donors: young (average approximately 15 years), middle-aged (approximately 42), aged (roughly 56) and long-lived (approximately 78). To avoid experimental bias, donors of different ages were spread randomly across the sequencing lanes. Using the same blood draw, the study looked at two additional independent replicas of 1 million unique cDNA reads for two donors, one aged 18 to 30 and the other aged 80 or older.

Points on this clonotype: Its antigen has not been determined. Base qualities are not at hand, and no much larger clone is one base apart.

The CDR3 has 13 amino acids, counting the end cysteine and phenylalanine. Of the read, only the CDR3 DNA is kept; its 39 bases are in frame from base 1. The germline V gene (reference sequence) specifies DFQATT as CDR1 and SNEGSKA as CDR2. Compared with germline, V lacks 6 bases and J lacks 11 bases; bases without a gene match: 15. The protocol used for the library was 5' RACE. The data were produced on an Illumina HiSeq 2500. A second roughly 7 to 11 cycle PCR used a sample-barcoded 5' primer and a J-beta primer mix. Each TCR beta cDNA molecule received a unique molecular identifier from a template-switch 5' adaptor carrying 12 random nucleotides. Each sample yielded at least 3 million CDR3-containing paired-end reads. First-strand cDNA was synthesized from all RNA with the Mint cDNA synthesis kit, primed by a TRBC-specific oligonucleotide. Following uracil-DNA glycosylase treatment, all cDNA underwent a first 18-cycle PCR with the universal primers M1SS and BC2_uni_R. Per the authors' processing: Each sample was normalized by randomly selecting 1 million high-quality reads, each carrying a distinct molecular identifier. Instead of being binned into consensus sequences, reads that shared molecular identifiers were thrown out. MiTCR, set to a Q25 quality threshold and the strictest error-elimination algorithm, was used for CDR3 identification, clonotype clustering and error correction. Lower-bound total TCR beta diversity was estimated with a nonparametric unseen species model using Euler transformation. The public sequencing data were trimmed at Q25 with fastp and processed into clonotypes with MiXCR by TCRdb, which kept only in-frame beta chains. CDR3 protein duplicates are merged, each entry listing the most common genes and DNA. The V and J calls shown here were made by TCRdb, not taken from the authors' results. A total of about 730,000 distinct CDR3 sequences appear in this sample, around 40% of them only once. The top ten clonotypes cover around 20% of the sample.

The donors were roughly 39 Caucasian individuals from Russia, aged about 6 to 95 years, who were systemically healthy. Each donor gave 8 to 10 milliliters of peripheral blood, collected into EDTA-treated Vacutainer tubes. Ficoll-Paque density-gradient centrifugation was used to isolate PBMCs, with at least 7 million obtained per sample. Total RNA, at least 6 micrograms per sample, was extracted from PBMCs with Trizol reagent. The percentages of naive CD45RAhigh/CD27high T cells were determined by flow cytometry on a PBMC aliquot from every donor. What the study reported, not specific to this receptor: Estimates of total diversity from one million sequenced T cells were regarded as lower bounds and underestimates. The long-lived group showed more naive CD4+ T cells, fewer expanded clones and increased TCR diversity than the aged group, suggesting age selection. There was a strong correlation between observed TCR beta diversity and the percentage of naive T cells measured by flow cytometry. Since profiling was done on bulk unsorted PBMCs, naive and antigen-experienced compartments could not be conclusively compared. Donor CMV infection status was unknown, potentially confounding age-related changes in expanded clonotypes. As age increased, observed TCR beta diversity per million T cells dropped in a roughly linear way, and a significant reduction was already evident by age about 40.

This receptor was taken from a woman aged 55-69 years in good health. Sequencing was done on a sample of blood. The chain employs TRBV20-1 and TRBJ2-5, with 7 bases aligning to TRBD1. DNA sequence: TGCAGTGCCAGTGACAGGGTTTCACGTGAGCAGTACTTC. The translation is CSASDRVSREQYF.